These T cell receptor beta chains were read from a single sample in a study of T cells in Graves' hyperthyroidism and ophthalmopathy. Each CDR3 protein is one row after TCRdb ran MiXCR on the multiplex PCR reads. The table shows over 700,000 distinct CDR3 sequences, with 35% to 45% occurring only once. Sequences were obtained from blood. The receptors stem from a man aged 18-30 years with Graves' hyperthyroidism. CDR3s include the opening cysteine and the closing phenylalanine or tryptophan. A D gene is named only where the DNA matches it firmly. Clone size is given for some rows only: seen once, a few or many times, or a class if the clone is expanded.

j_call clone_size d_call v_call cdr3_nt cdr3_aa
TRBJ2-5 many TRBD1 TRBV12-3/TRBV12-4 TGTGCCAGCAGGACAGGGAAGACCCAGTACTTC CASRTGKTQYF
TRBJ1-6 many - TRBV20-1 TGCAGTGCCCGGCAAGATTCACCCCTCCACTTT CSARQDSPLHF
TRBJ1-2 - - TRBV5-1 TGCGCCAGCAGCCCGGGCGGGAGGGCAGCTTCGCACACCTTC CASSPGGRAASHTF
TRBJ1-4 - - TRBV11-2 TGTGCCAGCAGCTTCGGTCAGTATTTCACCACAACTAATGAAAAACTGTTTTTT CASSFGQYFTTTNEKLFF
TRBJ1-6 - TRBD1 TRBV2 TGTGCCAGCAGTGGGGGGACAGGGGCCAATTCACCCCTCCACTTT CASSGGTGANSPLHF
TRBJ1-1 many TRBD1 TRBV19 TGTGCCACCTCGGACAGGGTCATGAACACTGAAGCTTTCTTT CATSDRVMNTEAFF
TRBJ2-5 many TRBD1 TRBV7-6 TGTGCCAGCAGCTGGACAGGACGAGAGACCCAGTACTTC CASSWTGRETQYF
TRBJ1-1 many - TRBV7-3 TGTGCCAGCAGCTTACTTAAGGGCACTGAAGCTTTCTTT CASSLLKGTEAFF
TRBJ2-2 - - TRBV6-1 TGTGCCAGCAGAGACACAGGGACCACCGGGGAGCTGTTTTTT CASRDTGTTGELFF
TRBJ1-1 many - TRBV15 TGTGCCACCAGCAGGGATAATCCGGTCGTGGGCACTGAAGCTTTCTTT CATSRDNPVVGTEAFF
TRBJ1-1 few - TRBV5-5 TGTGCCAGCAGCTTGGTTACGACAACGATCACTGAAGCTTTCTTT CASSLVTTTITEAFF
TRBJ2-5 - - TRBV20-1 TGCAGTGCTAGAGCCAGGGAAGTTGGTCAAGAGACCCAGTACTTC CSARAREVGQETQYF
TRBJ1-5 - - TRBV19 TGTGCCAGTAAGGTAGGGGGAAGCAATCAGCCCCGGCATTTT CASKVGGSNQPRHF
TRBJ1-2 few TRBD1 TRBV11-2 TGTGCCAGCAGCTTAGATCAGGACAGGGGTTCGAGGGGCTACACCTTC CASSLDQDRGSRGYTF
TRBJ1-1 many - TRBV19 TGTGCCAGTAGTATAGGGGGGTTCGTCACTGAAGCTTTCTTT CASSIGGFVTEAFF
TRBJ1-5 - - TRBV24-1 TGTGCCACCAGTGATCCGTGCCGCCAGCATTTT CATSDPCRQHF
TRBJ2-7 - TRBD2 TRBV7-2 TGTGCCAGCAGCTTATCCTCGCCGGGGGGTTTTTTCGAGCAGTACTTC CASSLSSPGGFFEQYF
TRBJ1-1 many - TRBV10-2 TGCGCCAGCGTAGCCGGGAGAAACACTGAAGCTTTCTTT CASVAGRNTEAFF
TRBJ1-5 few TRBD1 TRBV20-1 TGCAGTGCTAGAGATTCCCAGGGGGTCCGGCAGCCCCAGCATTTT CSARDSQGVRQPQHF
TRBJ2-2 - - TRBV7-2 TGTGCCAGCAGTCAATGGACGTCGAACACCGGGGAGCTGTTTTTT CASSQWTSNTGELFF
TRBJ1-1 few - TRBV7-8 TGTGCCAGCAAAGCTATGTTCGGGACTGAAGCTTTCTTT CASKAMFGTEAFF
TRBJ1-5 - - TRBV10-2 TGCGCCAGCAAGCCAGGGACAAATCAGCCCCAGCATTTT CASKPGTNQPQHF
TRBJ1-1 many - TRBV10-3 TGTGCCATCAGGGGTGACACCTCCACTGAAGCTTTCTTT CAIRGDTSTEAFF
TRBJ1-2 few TRBD1 TRBV12-3/TRBV12-4 TGTGCCAGCAGTCCAAGACAGGGATGGGACTATGGCTACACCTTC CASSPRQGWDYGYTF
TRBJ2-7 few TRBD2 TRBV5-1 TGCGCCAGCAGCTCCAATAGCGGGAGACAGTACGAGCAGTACTTC CASSSNSGRQYEQYF
TRBJ2-7 many TRBD2 TRBV10-3 TGTGCCATCCAAGGTCTAGCGGACGAGCAGTACTTC CAIQGLADEQYF
TRBJ2-7 many TRBD2 TRBV15 TGTGCCACCAGCAGAGGTAGCGGGTTCGGGAACGAGCAGTACTTC CATSRGSGFGNEQYF
TRBJ1-2 - - TRBV6-6 TGTGCCAGCAGTTATCGGGGTCCCTCCGGAGGCTACACCTTC CASSYRGPSGGYTF
TRBJ1-1 many - TRBV29-1 TGCAGCGTTGTGAAGGAGAACACTGAAGCTTTCTTT CSVVKENTEAFF
TRBJ1-1 - - TRBV5-1 TGCGCCACCAGCTGGGGACGGCAAGCGTTCACTGAAGCTTTCTTT CATSWGRQAFTEAFF
TRBJ1-5 - TRBD1 TRBV7-9 TGTGCCAGCAGTTCTCCCGACAGGGTCAATCAGCCCCAGCATTTT CASSSPDRVNQPQHF
TRBJ1-1 - - TRBV7-2 TGTGCCAGCAGCTTTATAAGAGGTGAAGCTTTCTTT CASSFIRGEAFF
TRBJ2-7 - - TRBV3-1 TGTGCCAGCAGCCTAAATCCGGACGCACACGGGGACGAGCAGTACTTC CASSLNPDAHGDEQYF
TRBJ2-7 - TRBD2 TRBV2 TGTGCCATCCGTGGTAGCGGGAAGGCCGAGCAGTACTTC CAIRGSGKAEQYF
TRBJ1-2 many TRBD1 TRBV2 TGTGCCAGCAGTGAAGCAGAGGGACAGGGGGCGTACTATGGCTACACCTTC CASSEAEGQGAYYGYTF
TRBJ1-1 few TRBD1 TRBV5-1 TGCGCCAGCAGCTTGGCCGGGACAGGGGCTGGCACTGAAGCTTTCTTT CASSLAGTGAGTEAFF
TRBJ2-1 - - TRBV9 TGTGCCAGCAGCGCCACAGGGATTGAGCAGTTCTTC CASSATGIEQFF
TRBJ1-1 - TRBD1 TRBV5-6 TGTGCCAGCAGCTTCGGGACAGGGGGGAGGAAAACTGAAGCTTTCTTT CASSFGTGGRKTEAFF
TRBJ2-7 many - TRBV7-9 TGTGCCAGCAGCTTAGCGAGGCGGGAGCAGTACTTC CASSLARREQYF
TRBJ1-1 many TRBD1 TRBV29-1 TGCAGCGTTGTGGGAGTTGGACAGGGGACCCGGGACACTGAAGCTTTCTTT CSVVGVGQGTRDTEAFF